This T cell receptor beta chain was recorded in a study of T cells in Graves' hyperthyroidism and ophthalmopathy. Study results and caveats: Clonotypes that were expanded in thyroid above 0.001 mostly appeared in blood too.

Lactation, pregnancy, other autoimmune disease or uncontrolled infection excluded patients. There were TCR beta CDR3 regions amplified from RNA transcripts. Initially, a first-round RT-PCR of the TCR CDR3 employed the HTBI primer set. Using its own MiXCR run on the multiplex PCR reads, TCRdb lists one record per CDR3 protein. The sample has fewer than 550,000 distinct CDR3 sequences, approximately 14% seen once. Germline lookup yields CDR1 MGHRA and CDR2 YSYEKL. The CDR3 loop spans 13 amino acids. J gave up 2 bases and V 8 bases, and 1 base lay outside the gene matches. In the case of this clonotype: As yet, its antigen is unknown.

This rearrangement joins TRBV4-1 to TRBJ2-1; 9 positions agree with TRBD1. This clonotype originated in a woman in her late teens or twenties with Graves' hyperthyroidism. Sequencing input: blood. The CDR3 bases are TGCGCCAGCGGACAGGGGACCTACAATGAGCAGTTCTTC. It codes for CASGQGTYNEQFF.